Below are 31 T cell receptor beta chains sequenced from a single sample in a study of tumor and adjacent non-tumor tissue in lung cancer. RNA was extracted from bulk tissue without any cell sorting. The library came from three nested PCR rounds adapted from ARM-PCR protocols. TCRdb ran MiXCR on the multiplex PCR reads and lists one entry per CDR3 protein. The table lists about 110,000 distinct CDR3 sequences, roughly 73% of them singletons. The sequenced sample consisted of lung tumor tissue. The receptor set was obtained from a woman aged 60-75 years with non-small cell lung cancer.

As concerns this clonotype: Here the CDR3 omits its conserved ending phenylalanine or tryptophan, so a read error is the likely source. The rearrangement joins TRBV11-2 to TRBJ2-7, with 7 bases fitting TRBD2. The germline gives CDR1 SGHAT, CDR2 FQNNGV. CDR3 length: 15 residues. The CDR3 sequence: CARSLTFGEGVEQYL. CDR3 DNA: TGTGCCAGAAGCTTAACCTTCGGGGAGGGCGTCGAGCAGTACTTA.

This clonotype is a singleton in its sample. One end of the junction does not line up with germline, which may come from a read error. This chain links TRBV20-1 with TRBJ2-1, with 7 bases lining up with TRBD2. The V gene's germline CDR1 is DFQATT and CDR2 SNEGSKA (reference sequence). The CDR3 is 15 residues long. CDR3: CSARDARGGDNEQLF. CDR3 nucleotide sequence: TGCAGTGCGAGAGATGCGCGCGGGGGTGACAATGAGCAGTTATTC.

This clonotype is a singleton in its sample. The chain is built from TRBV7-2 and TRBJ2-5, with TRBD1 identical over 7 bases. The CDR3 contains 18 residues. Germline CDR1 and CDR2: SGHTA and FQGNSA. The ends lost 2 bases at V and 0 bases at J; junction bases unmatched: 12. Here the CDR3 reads CASSLRLQGSPHQETQYF. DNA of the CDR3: TGTGCCAGCAGCTTACGATTACAGGGGTCGCCCCACCAAGAGACCCAGTACTTC.

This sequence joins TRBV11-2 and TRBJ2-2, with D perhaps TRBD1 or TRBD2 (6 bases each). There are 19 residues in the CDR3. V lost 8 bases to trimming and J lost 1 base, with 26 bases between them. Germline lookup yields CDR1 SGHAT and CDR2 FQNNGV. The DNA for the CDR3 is TGTGCCAGCCGGGGGTCGAGTGGGGGGCTGTTTTTGAACACCGGGGAGCTGTTTTTT. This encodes CASRGSSGGLFLNTGELFF. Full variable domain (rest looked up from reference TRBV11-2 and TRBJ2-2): EAGVAQSPRYKIIEKRQSVAFWCNPISGHATLYWYQQILGQGPKLLIQFQNNGVVDDSQLPKDRFSAERLKGVDSTLKIQPAKLEDSAVYLCASRGSSGGLFLNTGELFFGEGSRLTVL.

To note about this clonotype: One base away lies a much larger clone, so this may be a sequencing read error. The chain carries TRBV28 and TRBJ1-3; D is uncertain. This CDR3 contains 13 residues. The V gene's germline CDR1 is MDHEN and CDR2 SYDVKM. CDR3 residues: CASGYGSGNTICF. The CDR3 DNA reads TGTGCCAGTGGGTATGGGTCTGGAAACACCATATGTTTT.

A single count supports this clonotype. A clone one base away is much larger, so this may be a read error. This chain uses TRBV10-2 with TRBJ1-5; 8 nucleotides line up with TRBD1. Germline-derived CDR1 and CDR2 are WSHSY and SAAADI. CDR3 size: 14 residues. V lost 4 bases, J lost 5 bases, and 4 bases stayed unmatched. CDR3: CASSVQGEHQPQHF. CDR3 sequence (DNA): TGCGCCAGCAGTGTACAGGGGGAACATCAGCCCCAGCATTTT.

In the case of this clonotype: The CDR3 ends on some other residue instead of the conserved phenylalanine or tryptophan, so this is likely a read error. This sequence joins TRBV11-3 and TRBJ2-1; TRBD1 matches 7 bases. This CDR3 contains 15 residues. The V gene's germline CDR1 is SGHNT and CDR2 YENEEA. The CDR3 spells CACSLAGDSYNEQFI. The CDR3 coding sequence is TGTGCCTGCAGCTTAGCAGGGGACAGCTACAATGAGCAGTTCATC.

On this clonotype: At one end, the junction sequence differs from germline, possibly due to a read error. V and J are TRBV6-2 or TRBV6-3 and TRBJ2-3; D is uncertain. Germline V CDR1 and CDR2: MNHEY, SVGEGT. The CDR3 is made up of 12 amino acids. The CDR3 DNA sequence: TGTGCCGGCAGCCTAGTGACAGATACGCAGTATTTT. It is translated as CAGSLVTDTQYF.

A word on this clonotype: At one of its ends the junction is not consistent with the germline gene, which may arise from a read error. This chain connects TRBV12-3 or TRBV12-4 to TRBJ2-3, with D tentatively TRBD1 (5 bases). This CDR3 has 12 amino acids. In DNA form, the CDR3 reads TGTGCCAGTAGTTCGGACCAAGGGGCGCAGTATTTT. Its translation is CASSSDQGAQYF.

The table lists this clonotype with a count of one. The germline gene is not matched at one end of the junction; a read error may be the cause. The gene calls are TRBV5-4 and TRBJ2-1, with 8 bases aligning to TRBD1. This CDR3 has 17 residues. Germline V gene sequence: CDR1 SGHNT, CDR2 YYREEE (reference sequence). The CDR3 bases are TGTGCCAGCAGCTTGGACGGCGGACAGGGACTCGACAATGGGCAGTTCTTC. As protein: CASSLDGGQGLDNGQFF.

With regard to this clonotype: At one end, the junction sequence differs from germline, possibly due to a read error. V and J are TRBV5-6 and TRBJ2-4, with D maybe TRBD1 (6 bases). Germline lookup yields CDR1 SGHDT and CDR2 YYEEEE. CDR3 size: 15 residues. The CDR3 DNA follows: TGTACCAGCAGCAAGCAGGGACACGTAATTGACATGCAATACTTC. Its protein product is CTSSKQGHVIDMQYF.

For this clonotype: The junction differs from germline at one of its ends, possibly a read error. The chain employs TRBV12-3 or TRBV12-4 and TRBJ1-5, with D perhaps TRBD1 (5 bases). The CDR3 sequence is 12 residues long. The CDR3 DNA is TGTGCCAGCAATTTACGGCGGGGACCCCAACATTTT. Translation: CASNLRRGPQHF.

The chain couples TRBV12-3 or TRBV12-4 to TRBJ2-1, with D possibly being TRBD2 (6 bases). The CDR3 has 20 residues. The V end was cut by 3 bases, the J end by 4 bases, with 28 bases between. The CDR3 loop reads CASSLGPTSEGAGGYNEQFF. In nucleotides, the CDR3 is TGTGCCAGCAGTTTGGGTCCCACTAGTGAGGGTGCCGGGGGTTACAATGAGCAGTTCTTC.

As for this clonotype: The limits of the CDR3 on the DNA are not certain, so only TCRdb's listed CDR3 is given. The CDR3 sequence: CASRWGTGNTEALF. This chain joins TRBV11-3 and TRBJ1-1; the D segment call TRBD1 is taken from the table without a DNA check. The germline gives CDR1 SGHNT, CDR2 YENEEA. The CDR3 is 14 amino acids long, termini counted.

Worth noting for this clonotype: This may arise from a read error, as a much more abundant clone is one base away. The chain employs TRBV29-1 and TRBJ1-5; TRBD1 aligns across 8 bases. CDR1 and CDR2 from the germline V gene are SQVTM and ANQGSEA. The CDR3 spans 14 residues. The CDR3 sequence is CSVGSGGGNQTQHF. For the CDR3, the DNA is TGCAGCGTCGGTTCAGGGGGCGGCAATCAGACCCAGCATTTT.

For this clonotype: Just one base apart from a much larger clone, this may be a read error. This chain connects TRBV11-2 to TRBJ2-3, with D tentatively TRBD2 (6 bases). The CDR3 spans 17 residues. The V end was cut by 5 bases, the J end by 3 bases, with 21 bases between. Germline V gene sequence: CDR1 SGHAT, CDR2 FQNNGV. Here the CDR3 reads CASSIATAGRGTDTQYF. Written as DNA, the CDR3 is TGTGCCAGCAGCATAGCGACCGCAGGTCGGGGGACAGATACGCAGTATTTT.

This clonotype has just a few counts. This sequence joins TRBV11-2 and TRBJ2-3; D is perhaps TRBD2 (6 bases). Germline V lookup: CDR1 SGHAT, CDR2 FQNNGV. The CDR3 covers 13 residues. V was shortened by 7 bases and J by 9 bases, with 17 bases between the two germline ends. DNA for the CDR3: TGTGCCAGCACCATAGAGGGCGCGGGGACGCAGTATTTT. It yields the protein CASTIEGAGTQYF.

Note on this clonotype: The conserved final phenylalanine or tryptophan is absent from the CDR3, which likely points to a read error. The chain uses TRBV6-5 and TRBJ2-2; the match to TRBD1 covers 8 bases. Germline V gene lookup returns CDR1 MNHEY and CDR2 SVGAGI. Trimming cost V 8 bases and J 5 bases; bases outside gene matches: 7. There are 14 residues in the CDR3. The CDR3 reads CASCLQGDTGELFS. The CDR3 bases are TGTGCCAGCTGTTTACAGGGGGATACCGGGGAGCTGTTTTCT.

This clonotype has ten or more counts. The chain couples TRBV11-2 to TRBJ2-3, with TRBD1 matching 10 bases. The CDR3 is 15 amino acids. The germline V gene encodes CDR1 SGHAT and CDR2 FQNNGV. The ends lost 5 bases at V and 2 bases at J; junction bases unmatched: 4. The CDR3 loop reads CASSRTGGTTDTQYF. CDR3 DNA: TGTGCCAGCAGCCGGACAGGGGGGACCACAGATACGCAGTATTTT.

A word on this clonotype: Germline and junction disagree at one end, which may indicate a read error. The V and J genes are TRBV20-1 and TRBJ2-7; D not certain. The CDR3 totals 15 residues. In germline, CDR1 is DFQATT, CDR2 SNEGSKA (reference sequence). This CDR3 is CIAGLPRGLSYEQYF. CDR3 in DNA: TGCATTGCTGGGTTACCGCGAGGCCTTTCCTACGAGCAGTACTTC.

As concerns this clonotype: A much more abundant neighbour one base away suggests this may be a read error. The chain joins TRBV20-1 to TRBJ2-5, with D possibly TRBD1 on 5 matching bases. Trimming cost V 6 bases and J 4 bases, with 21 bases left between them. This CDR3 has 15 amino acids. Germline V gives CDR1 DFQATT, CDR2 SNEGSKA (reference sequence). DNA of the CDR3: TGCAGTGCCCCCAACGCCCAGGGCAAAAGAGAGACCCAGTACTTC. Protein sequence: CSAPNAQGKRETQYF.

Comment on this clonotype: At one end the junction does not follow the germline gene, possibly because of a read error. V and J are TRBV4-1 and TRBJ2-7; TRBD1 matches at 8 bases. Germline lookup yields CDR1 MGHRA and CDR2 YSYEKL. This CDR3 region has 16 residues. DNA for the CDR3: TGCGCCAGCAACCAAGAGCAGGGGGCATTCGTCAACGAGCAGTACTTC. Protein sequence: CASNQEQGAFVNEQYF.

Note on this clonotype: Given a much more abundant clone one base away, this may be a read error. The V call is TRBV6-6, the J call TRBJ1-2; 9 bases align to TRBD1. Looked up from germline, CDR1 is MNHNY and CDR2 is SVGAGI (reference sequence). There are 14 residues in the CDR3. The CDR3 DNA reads TGTGCCAGCAGTTTTACAGGGGGCGGTTATGGCTTCACCTTC. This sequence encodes CASSFTGGGYGFTF.

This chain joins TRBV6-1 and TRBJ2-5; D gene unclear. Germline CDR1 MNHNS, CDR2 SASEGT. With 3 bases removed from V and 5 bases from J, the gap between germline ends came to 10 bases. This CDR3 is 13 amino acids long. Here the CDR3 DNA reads TGTGCCAGCAGTGAGCATAGGAACGAGACCCAGTACTTC. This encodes CASSEHRNETQYF.

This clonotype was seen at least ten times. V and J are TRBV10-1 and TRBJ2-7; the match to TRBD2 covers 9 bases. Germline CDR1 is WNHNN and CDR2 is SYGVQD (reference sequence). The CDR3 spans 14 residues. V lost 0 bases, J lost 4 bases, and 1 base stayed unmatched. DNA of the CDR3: TGCGCCAGCAGTGAGTCAACTAGCGGGTACGAGCAGTACTTC. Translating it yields CASSESTSGYEQYF.

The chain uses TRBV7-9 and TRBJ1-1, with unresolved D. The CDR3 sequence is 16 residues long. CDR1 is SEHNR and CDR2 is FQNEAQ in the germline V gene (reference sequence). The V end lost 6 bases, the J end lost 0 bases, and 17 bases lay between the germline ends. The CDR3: CASRSNDGYMNTEAFF. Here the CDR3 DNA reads TGTGCCAGCAGATCAAATGACGGATACATGAACACTGAAGCTTTCTTT.

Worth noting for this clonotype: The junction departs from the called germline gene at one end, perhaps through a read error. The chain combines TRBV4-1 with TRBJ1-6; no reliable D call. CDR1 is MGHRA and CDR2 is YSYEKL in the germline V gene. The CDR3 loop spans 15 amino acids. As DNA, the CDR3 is TGCGCCAGCAGCCAAGAAATACATGGCAATTCACCCCTCCTCTTT. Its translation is CASSQEIHGNSPLLF.

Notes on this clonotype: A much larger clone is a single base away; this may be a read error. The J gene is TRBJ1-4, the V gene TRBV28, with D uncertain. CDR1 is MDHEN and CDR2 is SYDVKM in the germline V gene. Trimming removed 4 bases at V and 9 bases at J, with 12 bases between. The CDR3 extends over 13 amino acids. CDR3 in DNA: TGTGCCAGCAGTTACGGGAAGAATAAAAAACTGTTTTTT. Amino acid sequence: CASSYGKNKKLFF.

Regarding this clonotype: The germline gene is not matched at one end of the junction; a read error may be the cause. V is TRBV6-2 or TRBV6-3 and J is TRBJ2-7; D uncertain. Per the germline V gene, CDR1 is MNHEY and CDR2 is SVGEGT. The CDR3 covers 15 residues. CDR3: CPSSYSDATTYEQYF. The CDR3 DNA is TGTCCCAGCAGTTACTCTGACGCAACCACTTACGAGCAGTACTTC.

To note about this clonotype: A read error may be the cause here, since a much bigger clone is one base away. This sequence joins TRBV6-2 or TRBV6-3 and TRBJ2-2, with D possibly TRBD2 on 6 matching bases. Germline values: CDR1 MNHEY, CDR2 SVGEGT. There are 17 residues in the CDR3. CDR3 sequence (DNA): TGTGCCAGCACTTACCTACCGGGGACTGTGAACACCGGGGAGCTGTTTTTT. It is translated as CASTYLPGTVNTGELFF.

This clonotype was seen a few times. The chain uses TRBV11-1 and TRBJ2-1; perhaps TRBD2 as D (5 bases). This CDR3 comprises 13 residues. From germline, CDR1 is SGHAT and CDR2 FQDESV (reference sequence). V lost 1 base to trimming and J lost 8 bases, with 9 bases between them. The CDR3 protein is CASSLGEGDEQFF. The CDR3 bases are TGTGCCAGCAGCTTAGGTGAGGGCGATGAGCAGTTCTTC.